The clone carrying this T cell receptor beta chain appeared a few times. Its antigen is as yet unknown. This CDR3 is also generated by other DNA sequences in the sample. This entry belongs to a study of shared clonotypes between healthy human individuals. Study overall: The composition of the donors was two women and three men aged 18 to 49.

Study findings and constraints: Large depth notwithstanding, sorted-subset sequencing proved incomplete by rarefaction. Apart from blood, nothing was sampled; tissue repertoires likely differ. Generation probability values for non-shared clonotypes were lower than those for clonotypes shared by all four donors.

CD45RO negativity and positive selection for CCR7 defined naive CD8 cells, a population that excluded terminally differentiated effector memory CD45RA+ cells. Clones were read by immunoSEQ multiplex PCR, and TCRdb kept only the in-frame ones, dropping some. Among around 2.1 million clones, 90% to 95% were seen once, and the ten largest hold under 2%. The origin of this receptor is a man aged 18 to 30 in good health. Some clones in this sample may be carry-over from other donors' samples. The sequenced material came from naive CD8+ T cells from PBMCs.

Here the CDR3 reads CASSLAGYYGYTF. The CDR3 DNA reads TGTGCCAGCAGCTTAGCGGGATACTATGGCTACACCTTC. V and J are TRBV7-9 and TRBJ1-2, with D hard to call. This CDR3 contains 13 residues. Germline-derived CDR1 and CDR2 are SEHNR and FQNEAQ (reference sequence). Trimming shortened V by 0 bases and J by 3 bases, and 5 bases separated the two germline ends.